This entry is about one TCR beta chain. The data were taken from a study of blood T cell repertoires in COVID-19. Study-wide background: Material from acute and convalescent COVID-19 was sourced from the United States, Italy and Spain.

Produced via immunoSEQ multiplex PCR; TCRdb's table is partial and in-frame only. The sample holds 150,000 to 200,000 clones, roughly 90% seen once. The CDR3 totals 17 residues. Germline V gene data show CDR1 as SGHVS and CDR2 as FQNEAQ. V trimming: 3 bases; J trimming: 0 bases; junction bases outside the gene matches: 6. The genes are TRBV7-8 and TRBJ2-3, with 10 bases lining up with TRBD2. The receptor's source is a man between 60 and 75 years old with active or convalescent COVID-19. Sequenced input: peripheral blood. This chain's CDR3 is CASSFIAGGSSTDTQYF. The DNA of the CDR3 is TGTGCCAGCAGCTTCATAGCGGGGGGCAGTAGCACAGATACGCAGTATTTT.